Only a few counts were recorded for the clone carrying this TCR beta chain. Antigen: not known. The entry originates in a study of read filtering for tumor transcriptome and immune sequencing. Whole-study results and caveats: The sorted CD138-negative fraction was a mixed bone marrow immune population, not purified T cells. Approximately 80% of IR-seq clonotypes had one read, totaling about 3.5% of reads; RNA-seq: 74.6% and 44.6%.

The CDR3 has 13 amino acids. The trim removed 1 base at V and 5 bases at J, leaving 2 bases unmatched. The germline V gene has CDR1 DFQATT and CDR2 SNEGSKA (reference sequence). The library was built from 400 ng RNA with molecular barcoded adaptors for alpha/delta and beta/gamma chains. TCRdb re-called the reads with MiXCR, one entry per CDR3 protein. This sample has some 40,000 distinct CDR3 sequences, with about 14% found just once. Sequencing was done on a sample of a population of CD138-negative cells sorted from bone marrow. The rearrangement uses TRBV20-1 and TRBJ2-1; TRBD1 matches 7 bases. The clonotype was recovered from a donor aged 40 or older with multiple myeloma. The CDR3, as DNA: TGCAGTGCTAGAGGGGACAGCAACAATGAGCAGTTCTTC. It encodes CSARGDSNNEQFF.